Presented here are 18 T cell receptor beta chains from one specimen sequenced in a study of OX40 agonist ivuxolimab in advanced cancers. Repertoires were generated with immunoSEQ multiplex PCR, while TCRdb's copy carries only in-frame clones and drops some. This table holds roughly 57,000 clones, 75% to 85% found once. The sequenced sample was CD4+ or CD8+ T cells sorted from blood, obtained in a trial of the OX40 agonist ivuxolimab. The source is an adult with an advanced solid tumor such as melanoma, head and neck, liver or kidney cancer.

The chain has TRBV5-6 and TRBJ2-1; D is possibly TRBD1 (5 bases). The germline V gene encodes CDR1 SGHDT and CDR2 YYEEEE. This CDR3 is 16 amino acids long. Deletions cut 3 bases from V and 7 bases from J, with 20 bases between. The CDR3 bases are TGTGCCAGCAGCTCCGAAGTCCAGACAGCTGGGAATGAGCAGTTCTTC. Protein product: CASSSEVQTAGNEQFF. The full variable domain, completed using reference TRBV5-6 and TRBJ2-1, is DAGVTQSPTHLIKTRGQQVTLRCSPKSGHDTVSWYQQALGQGPQFIFQYYEEEERQRGNFPDRFSGHQFPNYSSELNVNALLLGDSALYLCASSSEVQTAGNEQFFGPGTRLTVL.

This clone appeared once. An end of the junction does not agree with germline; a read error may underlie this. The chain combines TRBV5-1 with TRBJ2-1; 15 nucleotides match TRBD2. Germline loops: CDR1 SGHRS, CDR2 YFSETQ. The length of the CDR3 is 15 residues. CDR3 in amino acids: CASSLSGLAGGPRLF. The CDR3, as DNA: TGCGCCAGCAGCTTGTCCGGACTAGCGGGAGGGCCCCGACTCTTC.

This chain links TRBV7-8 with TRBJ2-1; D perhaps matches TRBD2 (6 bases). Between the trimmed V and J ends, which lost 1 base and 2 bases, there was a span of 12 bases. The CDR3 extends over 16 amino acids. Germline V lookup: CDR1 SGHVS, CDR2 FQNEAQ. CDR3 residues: CASSLGSGATYNEQFF. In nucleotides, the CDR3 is TGTGCCAGCAGCTTAGGATCGGGAGCAACCTACAATGAGCAGTTCTTC.

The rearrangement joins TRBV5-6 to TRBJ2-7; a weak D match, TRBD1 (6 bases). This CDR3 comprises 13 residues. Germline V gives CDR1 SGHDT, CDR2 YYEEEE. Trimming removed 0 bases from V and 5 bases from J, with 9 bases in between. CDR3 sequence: CASSLGGPDEQYF. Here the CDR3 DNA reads TGTGCCAGCAGCTTGGGGGGGCCGGACGAGCAGTACTTC.

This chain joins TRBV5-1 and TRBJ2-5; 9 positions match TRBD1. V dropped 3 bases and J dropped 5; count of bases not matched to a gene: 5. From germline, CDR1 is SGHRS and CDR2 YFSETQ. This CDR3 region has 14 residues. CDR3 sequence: CASSSVTGGETQYF. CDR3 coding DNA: TGCGCCAGCAGCTCCGTGACAGGGGGGGAGACCCAGTACTTC. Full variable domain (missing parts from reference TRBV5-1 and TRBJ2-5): KAGVTQTPRYLIKTRGQQVTLSCSPISGHRSVSWYQQTPGQGLQFLFEYFSETQRNKGNFPGRFSGRQFSNSRSEMNVSTLELGDSALYLCASSSVTGGETQYFGPGTRLLVL.

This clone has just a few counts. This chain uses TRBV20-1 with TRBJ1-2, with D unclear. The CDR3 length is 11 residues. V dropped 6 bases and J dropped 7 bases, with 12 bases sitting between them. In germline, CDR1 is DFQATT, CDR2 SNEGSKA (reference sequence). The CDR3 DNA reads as TGCAGTGCCCACCAGGATGGTGGCTACACCTTC. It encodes CSAHQDGGYTF.

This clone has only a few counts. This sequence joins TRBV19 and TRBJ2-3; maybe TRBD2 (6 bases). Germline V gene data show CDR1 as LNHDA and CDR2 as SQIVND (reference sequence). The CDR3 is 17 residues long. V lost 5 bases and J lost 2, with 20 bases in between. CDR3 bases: TGTGCCAGTAGTGCCCTGGGGAGGAAAATTCACACAGATACGCAGTATTTT. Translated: CASSALGRKIHTDTQYF.

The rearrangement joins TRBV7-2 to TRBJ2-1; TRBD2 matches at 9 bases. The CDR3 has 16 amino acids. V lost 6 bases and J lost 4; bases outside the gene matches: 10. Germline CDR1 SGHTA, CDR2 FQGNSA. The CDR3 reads CASSPELAGKYNEQFF. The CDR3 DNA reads TGTGCCAGCAGTCCCGAACTAGCGGGCAAATACAATGAGCAGTTCTTC.

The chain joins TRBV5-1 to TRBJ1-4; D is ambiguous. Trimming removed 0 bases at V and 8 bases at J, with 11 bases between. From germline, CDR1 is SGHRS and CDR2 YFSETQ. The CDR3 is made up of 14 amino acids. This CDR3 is CASSLDTGGEKLFF. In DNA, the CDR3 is TGCGCCAGCAGCTTGGACACCGGCGGAGAAAAACTGTTTTTT.

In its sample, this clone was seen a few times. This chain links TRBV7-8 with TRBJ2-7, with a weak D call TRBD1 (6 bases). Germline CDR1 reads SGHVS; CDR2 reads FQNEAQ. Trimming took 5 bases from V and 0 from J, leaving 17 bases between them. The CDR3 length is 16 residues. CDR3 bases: TGTGCCAGCAGCCCCCCAGGGGCGGAGGTCTCCTACGAGCAGTACTTC. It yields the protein CASSPPGAEVSYEQYF.

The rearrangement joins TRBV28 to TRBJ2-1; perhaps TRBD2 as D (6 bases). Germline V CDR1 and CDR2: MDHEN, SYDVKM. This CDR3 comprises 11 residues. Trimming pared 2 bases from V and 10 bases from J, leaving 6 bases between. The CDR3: CASSLREEQFF. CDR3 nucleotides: TGTGCCAGCAGTTTACGGGAGGAGCAGTTCTTC.

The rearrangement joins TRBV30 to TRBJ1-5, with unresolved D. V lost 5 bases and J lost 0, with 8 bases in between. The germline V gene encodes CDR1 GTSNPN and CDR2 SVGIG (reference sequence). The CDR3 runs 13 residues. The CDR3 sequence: CAWSKDSNQPQHF. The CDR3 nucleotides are TGTGCCTGGTCTAAGGATAGCAATCAGCCCCAGCATTTT.

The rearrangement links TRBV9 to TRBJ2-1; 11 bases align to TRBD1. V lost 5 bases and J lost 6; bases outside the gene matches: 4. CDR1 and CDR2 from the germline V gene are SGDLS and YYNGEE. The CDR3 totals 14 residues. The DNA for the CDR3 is TGTGCCAGCAGAATCGGGACAGGGGGCAATGAGCAGTTCTTC. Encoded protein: CASRIGTGGNEQFF.

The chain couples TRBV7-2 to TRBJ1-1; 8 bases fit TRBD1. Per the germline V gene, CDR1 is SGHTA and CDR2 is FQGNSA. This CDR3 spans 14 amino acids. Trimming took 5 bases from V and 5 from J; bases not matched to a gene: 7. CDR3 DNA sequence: TGTGCCAGCAGCAACCGCAGGGGGCTGACTGAAGCTTTCTTT. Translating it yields CASSNRRGLTEAFF. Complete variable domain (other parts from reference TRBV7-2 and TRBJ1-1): GAGVSQSPSNKVTEKGKDVELRCDPISGHTALYWYRQSLGQGLEFLIYFQGNSAPDKSGLPSDRFSAERTGGSVSTLTIQRTQQEDSAVYLCASSNRRGLTEAFFGQGTRLTVV.

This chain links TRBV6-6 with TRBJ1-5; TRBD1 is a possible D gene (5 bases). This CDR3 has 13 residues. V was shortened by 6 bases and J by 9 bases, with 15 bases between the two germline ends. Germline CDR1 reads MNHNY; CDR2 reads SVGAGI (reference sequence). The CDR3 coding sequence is TGTGCCAGCAGCCAATCGGGGGATCGGCCCCAGCATTTT. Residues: CASSQSGDRPQHF.

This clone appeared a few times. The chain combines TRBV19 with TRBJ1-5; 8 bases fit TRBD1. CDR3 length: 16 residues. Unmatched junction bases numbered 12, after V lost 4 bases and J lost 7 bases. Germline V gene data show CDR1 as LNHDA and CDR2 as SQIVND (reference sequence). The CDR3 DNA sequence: TGTGCCAGTAGTACGCCTTGGACAGGGAGGAGACAGCCCCAGCATTTT. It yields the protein CASSTPWTGRRQPQHF. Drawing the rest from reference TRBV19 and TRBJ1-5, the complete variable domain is DGGITQSPKYLFRKEGQNVTLSCEQNLNHDAMYWYRQDPGQGLRLIYYSQIVNDFQKGDIAEGYSVSREKKESFPLTVTSAQKNPTAFYLCASSTPWTGRRQPQHFGDGTRLSIL.

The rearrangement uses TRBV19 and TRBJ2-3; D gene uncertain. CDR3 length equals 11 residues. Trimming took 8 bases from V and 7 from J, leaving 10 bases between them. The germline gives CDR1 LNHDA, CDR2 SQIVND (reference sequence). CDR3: CASGSRNTQYF. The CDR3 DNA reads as TGTGCCAGTGGGTCGAGAAATACGCAGTATTTT.

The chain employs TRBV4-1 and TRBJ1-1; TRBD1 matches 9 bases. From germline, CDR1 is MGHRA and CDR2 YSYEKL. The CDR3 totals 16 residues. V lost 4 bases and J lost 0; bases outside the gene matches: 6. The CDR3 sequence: CASSPGTGRMNTEAFF. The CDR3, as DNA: TGCGCCAGCAGCCCTGGGACAGGGAGGATGAACACTGAAGCTTTCTTT.